This TCR beta chain was obtained from a study of blood T cell repertoires in COVID-19. In the study overall: The samples span acute and convalescent COVID-19 from the United States, Italy and Spain.

The ends were cut back, 5 bases at V and 3 bases at J, with 14 bases in the middle. Germline loops: CDR1 SGHTA, CDR2 FQGNSA. The CDR3 contains 15 residues. Per the study methods: Amplified reference gene primers provided the basis for estimating nucleated cell counts. The repertoire was sequenced with immunoSEQ multiplex PCR; TCRdb's copy has only in-frame clones and lacks some. The DNA gave D and trimming, while V, J and clone size come from that table. The repertoire consists of 140,000 to 150,000 clones, with 70% to 90% occurring once and the leading ten covering about 3.2%. This clonotype originated in a woman aged 35 to 49 with active or convalescent COVID-19. This chain connects TRBV7-2 to TRBJ1-5, with a tentative D call TRBD1 (6 bases). The material sequenced was peripheral blood. The CDR3 reads CASSLRTADNQPQHF. The DNA for the CDR3 is TGTGCCAGCAGCCTTAGGACAGCCGACAATCAGCCCCAGCATTTT. The full variable domain, completed using reference TRBV7-2 and TRBJ1-5, is GAGVSQSPSNKVTEKGKDVELRCDPISGHTALYWYRQSLGQGLEFLIYFQGNSAPDKSGLPSDRFSAERTGGSVSTLTIQRTQQEDSAVYLCASSLRTADNQPQHFGDGTRLSIL.